Below are 8 T cell receptor beta chains sequenced from a single sample in a study of blood T cell repertoires in COVID-19. TCRdb's copy holds only in-frame clones and misses some; the assay was immunoSEQ multiplex PCR. The sample records over 200,000 clones, 75% to 90% being singletons. Sample: PBMCs or T cells enriched from blood (not recorded which). The receptors stem from a woman in her thirties who had been exposed to COVID-19.

V and J are TRBV2 and TRBJ2-1; perhaps TRBD2 as D (6 bases). CDR1 and CDR2 (germline): SNHLY, FYNNEI. Trimming removed 7 bases at V and 0 bases at J, with 13 bases between. The CDR3 runs to 15 residues. CDR3 in DNA: TGTGCCAGCAATCCTAGCGATAGCTCCTACAATGAGCAGTTCTTC. Protein: CASNPSDSSYNEQFF.

The genes are TRBV11-3 and TRBJ2-1, with 12 bases matching TRBD2. The V gene end was trimmed by 0 bases and the J gene end by 8 bases; junction bases not matched to a gene: 5. CDR1 and CDR2 (germline): SGHNT, YENEEA. The CDR3 covers 16 residues. The CDR3 sequence: CASSLDQTSGSYEQFF. The CDR3 region has the DNA TGTGCCAGCAGCTTAGATCAGACTAGCGGGAGTTATGAGCAGTTCTTC.

This clone was found a few times. The chain links TRBV27 to TRBJ2-1, with 11 bases matching TRBD2. Unmatched junction bases numbered 10, after V lost 5 bases and J lost 7 bases. The CDR3 sequence is 16 residues long. From germline, CDR1 is MNHEY and CDR2 SMNVEV (reference sequence). CDR3 loop: CASSLLLAGARNEQFF. The CDR3 bases are TGTGCCAGCAGTCTCCTACTAGCGGGAGCAAGAAATGAGCAGTTCTTC.

The rearrangement uses TRBV20-1 and TRBJ1-2, with TRBD1 matching 7 bases. CDR3 length equals 15 residues. Germline assignment: CDR1 DFQATT and CDR2 SNEGSKA (reference sequence). J lost 2 bases, V lost 3 bases, and 9 bases had no gene match. The CDR3 coding sequence is TGCAGTGCTAGTTTGTGGGGACAGCGAAACTATGGCTACACCTTC. Translation: CSASLWGQRNYGYTF.

The J gene is TRBJ2-7, the V gene TRBV7-3, with a weak D call TRBD2 (5 bases). V was trimmed by 2 bases and J by 6 bases, leaving 11 bases between them. Germline loops: CDR1 SGHTA, CDR2 FQGTGA. This CDR3 is built from 13 residues. This CDR3 is CASSLVQEAEQYF. Here the CDR3 DNA reads TGTGCCAGCAGCTTAGTTCAGGAGGCCGAGCAGTACTTC.

The chain joins TRBV19 to TRBJ1-1; D is possibly TRBD1 (6 bases). V lost 5 bases and J 5 bases, leaving 15 bases between the germline ends. Germline CDR1 LNHDA, CDR2 SQIVND (reference sequence). The CDR3 runs 14 residues. The CDR3 DNA reads TGTGCCAGTAGTCCTAAACAGGGTATTACTGAAGCTTTCTTT. Protein sequence: CASSPKQGITEAFF.

The CDR3 DNA reads TGTGCCAGCAGTGGACAGTTTCAAGAGACCCAGTACTTC. Its protein product is CASSGQFQETQYF. This chain connects TRBV6-2 or TRBV6-3 to TRBJ2-5; TRBD1 might be the D (6 bases). V lost 5 bases to trimming and J lost 2 bases, with 9 bases between them. The CDR3 extends over 13 amino acids. The germline V gene encodes CDR1 MNHEY and CDR2 SVGEGT.

The sample holds a few counts of this clone. The rearrangement joins TRBV2 to TRBJ1-5, with D unclear. Germline V gene sequence: CDR1 SNHLY, CDR2 FYNNEI. CDR3 size: 14 residues. The V gene lost 6 bases and the J gene lost 2 bases, with 11 bases spanning the gap. CDR3 region: CASSNIGGNQPQHF. The CDR3 nucleotides read TGTGCCAGCAGCAACATCGGGGGCAATCAGCCCCAGCATTTT.